The clone carrying this T cell receptor beta chain was detected many times. Its antigen is unknown. The CDR3 length is 14 residues. CDR1 and CDR2 from the germline V gene are SGHTA and FQGNSA. V lost 7 bases and J 12 bases, leaving 23 bases between the germline ends. The data were taken from a study of blood T cells in healthy people across ages. General observations from the study: TCR beta diversity per million T cells fell roughly linearly with age. Since the PBMCs were unsorted, naive and antigen-experienced cells could not be conclusively compared.

Together with a sample-barcoded 5' primer, a J-beta primer mix was included in a second PCR lasting about 7 to 11 cycles. Each TCR beta cDNA got a 12-nucleotide random molecular identifier. Each CDR3 protein is one row after TCRdb ran MiXCR on the 5' RACE reads. The profile shows 850,000 or so distinct CDR3 sequences, roughly 26% of them singletons. Extraction yielded at least 6 micrograms of total RNA per sample. This clonotype was sampled from a woman over 75 in good health. The genes are TRBV7-2 and TRBJ2-3; perhaps TRBD2 as D (6 bases). Sample: blood. CDR3 amino acids: CASTPGDPAKRQYF. In DNA form, the CDR3 reads TGTGCCAGCACCCCGGGGGATCCAGCCAAACGACAGTATTTT.